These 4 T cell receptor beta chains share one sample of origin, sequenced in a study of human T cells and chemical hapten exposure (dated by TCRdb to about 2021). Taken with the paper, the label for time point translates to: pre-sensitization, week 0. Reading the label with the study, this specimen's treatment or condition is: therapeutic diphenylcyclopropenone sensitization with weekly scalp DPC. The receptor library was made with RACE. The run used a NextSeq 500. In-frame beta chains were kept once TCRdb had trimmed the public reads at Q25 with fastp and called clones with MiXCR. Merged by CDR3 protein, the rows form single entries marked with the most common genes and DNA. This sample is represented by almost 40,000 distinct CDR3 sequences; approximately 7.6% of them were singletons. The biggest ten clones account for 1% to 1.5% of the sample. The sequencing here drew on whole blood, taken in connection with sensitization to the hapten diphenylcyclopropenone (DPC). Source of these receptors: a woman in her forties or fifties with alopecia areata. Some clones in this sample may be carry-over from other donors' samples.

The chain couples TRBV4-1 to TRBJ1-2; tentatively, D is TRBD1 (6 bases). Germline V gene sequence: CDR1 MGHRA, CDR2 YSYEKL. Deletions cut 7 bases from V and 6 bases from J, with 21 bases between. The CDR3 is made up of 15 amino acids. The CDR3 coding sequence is TGCGCCAGCACCCCGAGTAGGGGGACCTGGGATGGCTACACCTTC. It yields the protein CASTPSRGTWDGYTF.

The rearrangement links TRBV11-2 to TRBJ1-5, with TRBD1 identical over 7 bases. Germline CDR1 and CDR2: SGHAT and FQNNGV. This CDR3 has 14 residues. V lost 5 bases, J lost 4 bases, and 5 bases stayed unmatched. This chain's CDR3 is CASSGGQWNQPQHF. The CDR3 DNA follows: TGTGCCAGCAGCGGGGGACAGTGGAATCAGCCCCAGCATTTT.

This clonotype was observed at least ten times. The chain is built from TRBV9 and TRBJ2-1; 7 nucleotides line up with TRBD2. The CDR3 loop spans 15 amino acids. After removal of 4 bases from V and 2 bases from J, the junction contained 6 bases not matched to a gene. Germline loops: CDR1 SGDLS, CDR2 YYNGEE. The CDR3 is CASSPGRPTYNEQFF. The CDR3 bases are TGTGCCAGCAGCCCCGGGAGGCCTACCTACAATGAGCAGTTCTTC.

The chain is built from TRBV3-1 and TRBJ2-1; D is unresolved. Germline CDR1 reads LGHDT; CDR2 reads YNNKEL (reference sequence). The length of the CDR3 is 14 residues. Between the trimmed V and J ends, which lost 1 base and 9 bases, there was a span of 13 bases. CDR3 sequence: CASSQVGSLSEQFF. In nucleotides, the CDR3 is TGTGCCAGCAGCCAAGTAGGTTCGTTGAGTGAGCAGTTCTTC.